Each of the 23 T cell receptor beta chains below was sequenced from the same sample in a study of T cells after yellow fever vaccination (dated by TCRdb to the late 2010s). The treatment or condition label on this specimen signifies: live attenuated yellow fever vaccine strain. Receptors were amplified or captured by 5' RACE. This sample was sequenced with an Illumina HiSeq 2500. TCRdb passed the public sequencing reads through fastp at Q25 and MiXCR, retaining productive beta sequences. Every CDR3 protein is listed once, alongside the most common genes and DNA of its rows. The table for this sample lists hundreds of thousands of distinct CDR3 sequences; 9% to 15% of them were counted only once. Approximately 15% of the sample goes to the ten largest clones. Sequences were derived from PBMCs, sampled on the day of the yellow fever booster vaccination. These receptors all come from a young man who received the YFV17D yellow fever vaccine.

This clonotype was seen a few times. The rearrangement links TRBV25-1 to TRBJ1-2, with D unresolved. This CDR3 comprises 13 residues. The germline V gene has CDR1 MGHDK and CDR2 SYGVNS. V lost 4 bases and J 4 bases, leaving 10 bases between the germline ends. CDR3 DNA: TGTGCCAGCAGTGGGTGGGGTGTCTATGGCTACACCTTC. It encodes CASSGWGVYGYTF.

This clonotype has at least ten counts. The chain uses TRBV20-1 and TRBJ2-5; 8 bases map to TRBD2. V gave up 5 bases and J gave up 5 bases; unmatched junction bases: 4. Germline V gene data show CDR1 as DFQATT and CDR2 as SNEGSKA (reference sequence). CDR3 length: 12 amino acids. CDR3 bases: TGCAGTGCTTGGACTAGCTGGGAGACCCAGTACTTC. Its translation is CSAWTSWETQYF.

CDR3 residues: CASSQDGGGGGGNIQYF. The DNA of the CDR3 is TGTGCCAGCAGCCAAGATGGAGGGGGAGGGGGGGGAAACATTCAGTACTTC. This chain uses TRBV4-2 with TRBJ2-4; TRBD2 might be the D (7 bases). CDR1 LGHNA and CDR2 YNFKEQ come from the germline V gene. This CDR3 is built from 17 residues. V was clipped by 0 bases and J by 6 bases, with 18 bases between them.

There are many counts of this clonotype. The J gene is TRBJ1-2, the V gene TRBV10-2; no clear D. Per germline, CDR1 WSHSY and CDR2 SAAADI. The CDR3 consists of 11 residues. The germline V and J ends were trimmed by 3 bases and 6 bases, with 5 bases remaining between them. CDR3 region: CASSDHDGYTF. DNA of the CDR3: TGCGCCAGCAGTGACCATGATGGCTACACCTTC.

This clonotype has just a few counts. The rearrangement links TRBV10-1 to TRBJ2-1; 10 bases align to TRBD2. V gave up 7 bases and J gave up 10 bases; unmatched junction bases: 7. Germline CDR1 is WNHNN and CDR2 is SYGVQD (reference sequence). This CDR3 contains 13 residues. The CDR3 sequence is CASTLAGEGEQFF. CDR3 bases: TGCGCCAGCACCCTAGCGGGAGAAGGGGAGCAGTTCTTC.

This clonotype turned up a few times. This sequence joins TRBV28 and TRBJ1-2; TRBD1 matches 9 bases. The CDR3 loop spans 16 amino acids. Germline CDR1 is MDHEN and CDR2 is SYDVKM. The trim removed 6 bases at V and 5 bases at J, leaving 13 bases unmatched. The chain's CDR3 is CASSTGQGTYLYGYTF. The CDR3 DNA reads as TGTGCCAGCAGCACCGGACAGGGGACCTACCTATATGGCTACACCTTC.

A few counts support this clonotype. This chain joins TRBV7-2 and TRBJ1-3; D is possibly TRBD1 (6 bases). The ends were cut back, 0 bases at V and 3 bases at J, with 12 bases in the middle. Germline V gene data show CDR1 as SGHTA and CDR2 as FQGNSA. This CDR3 has 16 amino acids. The DNA for the CDR3 is TGTGCCAGCAGCTTAGCGCAGGGGCTGAATGGAAACACCATATATTTT. Protein: CASSLAQGLNGNTIYF.

In its sample, this clonotype was seen a few times. The gene calls are TRBV5-1 and TRBJ1-2, with TRBD1 as a possible D gene (5 bases). V was pared by 3 bases and J by 2 bases, with 11 bases between. The CDR3 sequence is 14 residues long. Germline CDR1 reads SGHRS; CDR2 reads YFSETQ. In DNA form, the CDR3 reads TGCGCCAGCAGCTCGCCAGGGTTGAACTATGGCTACACCTTC. Its protein is CASSSPGLNYGYTF.

This clonotype was counted only a few times. The chain employs TRBV10-3 and TRBJ2-7, with D possibly being TRBD1 (5 bases). Germline V CDR1 and CDR2: ENHRY, SYGVKD. The CDR3 is 13 residues long. This chain's CDR3 is CGSLGESSYEQYF. The CDR3 DNA reads as TGTGGGTCCTTAGGGGAAAGCTCCTACGAGCAGTACTTC.

V usage is TRBV28 and J usage is TRBJ2-2, with 12 positions matching TRBD2. Per the germline V gene, CDR1 is MDHEN and CDR2 is SYDVKM. The CDR3 is made up of 18 amino acids. V trimming: 2 bases; J trimming: 5 bases; junction bases outside the gene matches: 9. CDR3 nucleotides: TGTGCCAGCAGTTTAGCCCTAGCGGGAGGGCCGGGAACCGGGGAGCTGTTTTTT. It encodes CASSLALAGGPGTGELFF.

This clonotype was picked up a small number of times. V is TRBV20-1 and J is TRBJ2-1, with 14 bases lining up with TRBD2. The trim removed 6 bases at V and 3 bases at J, leaving 7 bases unmatched. CDR1 is DFQATT, CDR2 SNEGSKA, per germline (reference sequence). The CDR3 is 16 residues long. This CDR3 reads CSAGTSGSTRYNEQFF. The CDR3 region has the DNA TGCAGTGCAGGGACTAGCGGGAGTACGCGCTACAATGAGCAGTTCTTC.

This clonotype was seen only a few times. The chain recombines TRBV20-1 with TRBJ1-1; D is ambiguous. The CDR3 loop spans 12 amino acids. Germline assignment: CDR1 DFQATT and CDR2 SNEGSKA (reference sequence). The CDR3 DNA sequence: TGCACTGGGTGGCGGATGAACACTGAAGCTTTCTTT. The encoded protein is CTGWRMNTEAFF.

CDR3 amino acids: CASSPGTGDETQYF. The CDR3 coding sequence is TGTGCCAGCAGCCCTGGGACAGGGGACGAGACCCAGTACTTC. The chain recombines TRBV13 with TRBJ2-5; 10 nucleotides line up with TRBD1. The V segment lost 5 bases and the J segment 5 bases; nucleotides outside the gene matches: 5. This CDR3 spans 14 amino acids. The germline gives CDR1 PRHDT, CDR2 FYEKMQ (reference sequence).

A few counts support this clonotype. The chain employs TRBV20-1 and TRBJ2-3, with D uncertain. CDR1 DFQATT and CDR2 SNEGSKA come from the germline V gene (reference sequence). The CDR3 spans 14 residues. The ends were cut back, 4 bases at V and 4 bases at J, with 15 bases in the middle. CDR3 bases: TGCAGTGCTACAGGCCGTCCCGGCGCAGATACGCAGTATTTT. Residues: CSATGRPGADTQYF.

At least ten counts were recorded for this clonotype. The chain carries TRBV7-8 and TRBJ2-7; no definite D call. The germline CDR1 and CDR2 sequences are SGHVS and FQNEAQ. The CDR3 loop spans 13 amino acids. Trimming cost V 3 bases and J 3 bases, with 9 bases left between them. The CDR3 is CASSFEEYYEQYF. Written as DNA, the CDR3 is TGTGCCAGCAGCTTTGAGGAATACTACGAGCAGTACTTC.

This clonotype was picked up a small number of times. The gene calls are TRBV11-3 and TRBJ2-3; TRBD1 is a possible D gene (5 bases). The ends were cut back, 0 bases at V and 8 bases at J, with 15 bases in the middle. The CDR3 is 15 amino acids. The germline CDR1 and CDR2 sequences are SGHNT and YENEEA. DNA for the CDR3: TGTGCCAGCAGCTTAGATTCGGCAGGGAAGGGTACGCAGTATTTT. Translating gives CASSLDSAGKGTQYF.

This clonotype was observed a handful of times. This rearrangement joins TRBV20-1 to TRBJ2-3, with 10 bases aligning to TRBD2. V lost 6 bases to trimming and J lost 5 bases; unmatched junction nucleotides: 17. Germline loops: CDR1 DFQATT, CDR2 SNEGSKA (reference sequence). CDR3 length equals 17 residues. The CDR3 bases are TGCAGTGCCCTAAGAGGACTTTTAGCGGGGGGCGGAGATACGCAGTATTTT. It is translated as CSALRGLLAGGGDTQYF.

CDR3 amino acids: CASSLASGEGYEQFF. The DNA for the CDR3 is TGTGCCAGCAGCTTAGCTTCCGGTGAGGGGTATGAGCAGTTCTTC. The genes are TRBV7-2 and TRBJ2-1; perhaps D is TRBD1 or TRBD2 (5 bases each). V lost 0 bases to trimming and J lost 8 bases, with 14 bases between them. This CDR3 contains 15 residues. Germline CDR1 is SGHTA and CDR2 is FQGNSA. Variable domain in full (rest from reference TRBV7-2 and TRBJ2-1): GAGVSQSPSNKVTEKGKDVELRCDPISGHTALYWYRQSLGQGLEFLIYFQGNSAPDKSGLPSDRFSAERTGGSVSTLTIQRTQQEDSAVYLCASSLASGEGYEQFFGPGTRLTVL.

A few counts support this clonotype. The chain uses TRBV27 and TRBJ2-2; 9 bases match TRBD2. J lost 1 base, V lost 2 bases, and 2 bases had no gene match. The V gene's germline CDR1 is MNHEY and CDR2 SMNVEV (reference sequence). CDR3 size: 16 residues. CDR3 nucleotides: TGTGCCAGCAGTTTAAGACTAGCGGTGAACACCGGGGAGCTGTTTTTT. It codes for CASSLRLAVNTGELFF.

The genes are TRBV7-9 and TRBJ2-7; D unclear. Trimming removed 5 bases from V and 2 bases from J, with 13 bases in between. In germline, CDR1 is SEHNR, CDR2 FQNEAQ (reference sequence). CDR3 length: 14 amino acids. The CDR3 DNA sequence: TGTGCCAGCAGCCAGACAACCCGGCCCTACGAGCAGTACTTC. Its protein product is CASSQTTRPYEQYF.

This chain links TRBV20-1 with TRBJ2-1; 8 bases match TRBD2. The CDR3 extends over 15 amino acids. From germline, CDR1 is DFQATT and CDR2 SNEGSKA (reference sequence). With 0 bases clipped from V and 7 bases from J, the junction kept 8 bases outside the gene matches. The CDR3 DNA sequence: TGCAGTGCTAGAGATGCGGTACTAGCGGCTAATGAGCAGTTCTTC. This translates into CSARDAVLAANEQFF.

The rearrangement uses TRBV29-1 and TRBJ2-7, with TRBD2 matching 11 bases. With V trimmed by 5 bases and J by 2 bases, 8 bases remained unmatched. The germline gives CDR1 SQVTM, CDR2 ANQGSEA. CDR3 length: 15 amino acids. The CDR3 region has the DNA TGCAGCGTTACTCCTAGCGGGAGGAACCCCTACGAGCAGTACTTC. It translates to CSVTPSGRNPYEQYF.

This clonotype occurred a few times. The chain joins TRBV30 to TRBJ1-3, with unresolved D. Trimming shortened V by 3 bases and J by 7 bases, and 10 bases separated the two germline ends. The CDR3 consists of 12 residues. CDR1 and CDR2 from the germline V gene are GTSNPN and SVGIG (reference sequence). The CDR3 bases are TGTGCCTGGAGCCTTATTGGGAACACCATATATTTT. This codes for CAWSLIGNTIYF.